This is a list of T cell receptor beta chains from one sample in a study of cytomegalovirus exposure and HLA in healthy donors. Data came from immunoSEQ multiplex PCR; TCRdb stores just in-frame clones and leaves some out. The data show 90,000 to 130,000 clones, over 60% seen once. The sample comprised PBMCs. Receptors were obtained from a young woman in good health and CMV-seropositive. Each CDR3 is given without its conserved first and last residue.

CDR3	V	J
ASSDGTEPNTEAF	TRBV6-5	TRBJ1-1
ASSPPSYEQY	TRBV18	TRBJ2-7
ASSPRTANQPQH	TRBV27	TRBJ1-5
ASSITANTEAF	TRBV7-8	TRBJ1-1
ASSLDTTEQISYEQY	TRBV28	TRBJ2-7
ASSGQPNTGELF	TRBV5-4	TRBJ2-2
AITSGENQPQH	TRBV10-3	TRBJ1-5
SVTSTDTQY	TRBV29-1	TRBJ2-3
ASPGRVSGEQY	TRBV30	TRBJ2-7
ASSLQGQGELFGANVLT	TRBV7-3	TRBJ2-6
ASSPYGRGNEQF	TRBV9	TRBJ2-1
ASSLAALSTSLTYEQY	TRBV7-2	TRBJ2-7
ASSITAGGPYEQY	TRBV19	TRBJ2-7
ASKKAREPQF	TRBV28	TRBJ2-1
ASSRRQGPFQGYT	TRBV5-1	TRBJ1-2
ASSQDGHPKTEAF	TRBV5-1	TRBJ1-1
ASSAGLSETQY	TRBV7-3	TRBJ2-5
ASSPYLGGEDTEAF	TRBV7-9	TRBJ1-1
ASSLGPQGNTEAF	TRBV5-1	TRBJ1-1
ASSPRSEGRNYGYT	TRBV19	TRBJ1-2
ASKNSLVGNNEQF	TRBV6-1	TRBJ2-1
ASKRGGGNSPLH	TRBV6-5	TRBJ1-6
ASSLARGAYEQY	TRBV5-1	TRBJ2-7
ATTGDSSNTEAF	TRBV15	TRBJ1-1
ASSTGLAGNEQF	TRBV25-1	TRBJ2-1
ASSLVGAGGPGEQY	TRBV27	TRBJ2-7
ASSRAGGYYEQY	TRBV5-1	TRBJ2-7
SARIRQEQY	TRBV20-1	TRBJ2-7
AWSVYSGNEKLF	TRBV30	TRBJ1-4
ASRSELASSYNEQF	TRBV7-9	TRBJ2-1
ASSTNVGNEKLF	TRBV7-8	TRBJ1-4
ASERDREGYT	TRBV2	TRBJ1-2
ASSTTDGSSYNEQF	TRBV13	TRBJ2-1
ASRAGQNTEAF	TRBV6-5	TRBJ1-1
ASSLASSGRAYNEQF	TRBV7-9	TRBJ2-1
ASMSGTRSGEQY	TRBV28	TRBJ2-5
ASSLDLEQSNTGELF	TRBV11-3	TRBJ2-2
ASSPNKQGAGEKLF	TRBV28	TRBJ1-4
ASSIGQGDTDTQY	TRBV19	TRBJ2-3
ASSIQGGDYGYT	TRBV7-2	TRBJ1-2
ASSFGGGTEAF	TRBV5-1	TRBJ1-1
AISEVTGEPVNYGYT	TRBV10-3	TRBJ1-2